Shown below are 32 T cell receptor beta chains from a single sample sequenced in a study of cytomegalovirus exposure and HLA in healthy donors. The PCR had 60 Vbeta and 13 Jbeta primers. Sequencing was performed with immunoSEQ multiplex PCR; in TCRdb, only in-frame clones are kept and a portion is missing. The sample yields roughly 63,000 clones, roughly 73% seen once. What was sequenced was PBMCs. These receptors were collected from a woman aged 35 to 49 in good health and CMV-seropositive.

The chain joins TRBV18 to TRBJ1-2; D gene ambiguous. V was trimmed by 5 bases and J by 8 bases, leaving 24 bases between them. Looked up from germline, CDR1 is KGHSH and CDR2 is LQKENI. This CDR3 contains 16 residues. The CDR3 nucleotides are TGTGCCAGCTCATCAAATGGAGTGGCGGGGTCTCGGGGCTACACCTTC. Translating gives CASSSNGVAGSRGYTF.

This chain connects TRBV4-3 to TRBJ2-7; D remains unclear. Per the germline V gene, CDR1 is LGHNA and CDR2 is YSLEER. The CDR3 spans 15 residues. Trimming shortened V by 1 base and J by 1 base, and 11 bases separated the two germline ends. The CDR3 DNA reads TGCGCCAGCAGCCAAGGGCTTGGCAGTTCCTACGAGCAGTACTTC. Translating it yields CASSQGLGSSYEQYF.

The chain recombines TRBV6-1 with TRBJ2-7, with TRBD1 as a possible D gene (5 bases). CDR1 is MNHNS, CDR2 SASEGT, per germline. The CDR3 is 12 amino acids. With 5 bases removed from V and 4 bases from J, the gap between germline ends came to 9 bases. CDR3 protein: CASSPQGYEQYF. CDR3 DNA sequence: TGTGCCAGCAGTCCTCAGGGTTACGAGCAGTACTTC.

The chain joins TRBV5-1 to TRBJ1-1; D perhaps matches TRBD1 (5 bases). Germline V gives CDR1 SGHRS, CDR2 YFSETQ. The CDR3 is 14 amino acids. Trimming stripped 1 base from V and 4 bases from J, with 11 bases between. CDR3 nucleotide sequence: TGCGCCAGCAGCTTGACAGGTATAACCACTGAAGCTTTCTTT. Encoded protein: CASSLTGITTEAFF.

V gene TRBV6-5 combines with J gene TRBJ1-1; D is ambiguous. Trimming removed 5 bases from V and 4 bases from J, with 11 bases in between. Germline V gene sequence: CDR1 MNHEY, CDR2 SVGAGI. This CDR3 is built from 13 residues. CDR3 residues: CASSEAWITEAFF. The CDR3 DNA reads TGTGCCAGCAGTGAAGCGTGGATCACTGAAGCTTTCTTT.

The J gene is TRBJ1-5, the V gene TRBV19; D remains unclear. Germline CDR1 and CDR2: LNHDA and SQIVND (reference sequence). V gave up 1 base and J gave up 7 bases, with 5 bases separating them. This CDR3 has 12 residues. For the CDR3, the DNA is TGTGCCAGTAGTATAGGTGGCCAGCCCCAGCATTTT. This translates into CASSIGGQPQHF.

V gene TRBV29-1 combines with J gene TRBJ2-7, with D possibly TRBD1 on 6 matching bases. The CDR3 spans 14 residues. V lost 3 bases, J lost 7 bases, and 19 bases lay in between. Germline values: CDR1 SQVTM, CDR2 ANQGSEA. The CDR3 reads CSVEAPETGFEQYF. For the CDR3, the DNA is TGCAGCGTTGAGGCCCCCGAAACAGGGTTTGAGCAGTACTTC.

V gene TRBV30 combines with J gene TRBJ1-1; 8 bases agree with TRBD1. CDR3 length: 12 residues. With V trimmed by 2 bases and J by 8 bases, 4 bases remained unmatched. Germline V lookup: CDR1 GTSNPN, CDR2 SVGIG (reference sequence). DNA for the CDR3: TGTGCCTGGAGTACAGGGGGGCTGGAAGCTTTCTTT. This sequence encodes CAWSTGGLEAFF.

As DNA, the CDR3 is TGTGCCAGTACCATTGGCAGGGACTCTGGAAACACCATATATTTT. Amino acids: CASTIGRDSGNTIYF. V and J are TRBV5-6 and TRBJ1-3; TRBD1 is a possible D gene (5 bases). Germline V CDR1 and CDR2: SGHDT, YYEEEE. The CDR3 is 15 amino acids. The V gene lost 8 bases and the J gene lost 0 bases, with 15 bases spanning the gap.

In DNA form, the CDR3 reads TGTGCCAGCCAATACAGGGGAAACACCATATATTTT. Protein: CASQYRGNTIYF. The V call is TRBV6-1, the J call TRBJ1-3, with D tentatively TRBD1 (5 bases). This CDR3 has 12 amino acids. From germline, CDR1 is MNHNS and CDR2 SASEGT. Trimming took 8 bases from V and 4 from J, leaving 9 bases between them.

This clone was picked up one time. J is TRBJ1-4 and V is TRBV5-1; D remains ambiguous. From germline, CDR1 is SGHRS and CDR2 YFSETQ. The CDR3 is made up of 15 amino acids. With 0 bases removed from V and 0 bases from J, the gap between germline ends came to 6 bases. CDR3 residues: CASSLGQTTNEKLFF. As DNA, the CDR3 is TGCGCCAGCAGCTTGGGGCAAACAACTAATGAAAAACTGTTTTTT.

The CDR3 DNA is TGTGCCAGCAGTGGTTATAGCGGGGTTACCGGGGAGCTGTTTTTT. Protein product: CASSGYSGVTGELFF. The chain uses TRBV2 and TRBJ2-2, with 8 bases aligning to TRBD2. V lost 4 bases to trimming and J lost 5 bases; unmatched junction nucleotides: 6. Germline values: CDR1 SNHLY, CDR2 FYNNEI. CDR3 length: 15 amino acids.

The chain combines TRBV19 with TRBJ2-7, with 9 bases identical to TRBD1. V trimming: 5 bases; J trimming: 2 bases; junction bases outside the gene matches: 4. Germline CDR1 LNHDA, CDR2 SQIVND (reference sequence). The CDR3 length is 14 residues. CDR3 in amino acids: CASSWGTGPYEQYF. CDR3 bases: TGTGCCAGTAGTTGGGGGACAGGGCCCTACGAGCAGTACTTC. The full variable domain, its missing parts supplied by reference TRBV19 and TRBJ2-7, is DGGITQSPKYLFRKEGQNVTLSCEQNLNHDAMYWYRQDPGQGLRLIYYSQIVNDFQKGDIAEGYSVSREKKESFPLTVTSAQKNPTAFYLCASSWGTGPYEQYFGPGTRLTVT.

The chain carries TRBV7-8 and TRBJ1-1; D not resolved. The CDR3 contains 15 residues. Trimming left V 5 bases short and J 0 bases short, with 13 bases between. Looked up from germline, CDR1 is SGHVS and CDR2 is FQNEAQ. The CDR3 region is CASSLRGTMNTEAFF. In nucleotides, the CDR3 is TGTGCCAGCAGCCTCCGGGGTACAATGAACACTGAAGCTTTCTTT.

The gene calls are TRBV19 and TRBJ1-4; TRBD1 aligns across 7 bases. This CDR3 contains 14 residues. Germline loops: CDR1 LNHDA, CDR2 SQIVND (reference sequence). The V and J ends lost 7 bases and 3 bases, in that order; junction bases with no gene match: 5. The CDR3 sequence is CASTRTGSNEKLFF. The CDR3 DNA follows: TGTGCCAGTACCCGGACAGGCTCTAATGAAAAACTGTTTTTT.

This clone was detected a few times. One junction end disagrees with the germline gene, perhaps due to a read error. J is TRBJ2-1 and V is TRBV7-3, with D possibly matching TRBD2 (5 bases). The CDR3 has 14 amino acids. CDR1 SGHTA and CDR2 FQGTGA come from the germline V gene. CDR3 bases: TGTGCCAGCAGCCTAACCCCTCCGGGGTCAGAGCAGTTCTTC. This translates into CASSLTPPGSEQFF.

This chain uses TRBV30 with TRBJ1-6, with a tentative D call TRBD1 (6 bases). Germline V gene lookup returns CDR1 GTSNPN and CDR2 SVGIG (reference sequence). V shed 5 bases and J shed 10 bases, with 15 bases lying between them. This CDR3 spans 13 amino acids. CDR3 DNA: TGTGCCTGGGAAGGGACATCCGAATCACCCCTCCACTTT. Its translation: CAWEGTSESPLHF.

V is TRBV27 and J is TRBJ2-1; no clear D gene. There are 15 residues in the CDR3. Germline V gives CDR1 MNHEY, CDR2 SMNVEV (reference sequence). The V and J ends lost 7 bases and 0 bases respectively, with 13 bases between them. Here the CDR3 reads CASTLTFSSYNEQFF. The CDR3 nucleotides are TGTGCCAGCACTCTAACTTTTAGCTCCTACAATGAGCAGTTCTTC.

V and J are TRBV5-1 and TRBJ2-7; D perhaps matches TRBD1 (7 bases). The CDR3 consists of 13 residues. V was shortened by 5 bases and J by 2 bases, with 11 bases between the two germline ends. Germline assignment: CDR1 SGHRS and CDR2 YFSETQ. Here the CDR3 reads CASRPGGTYEQYF. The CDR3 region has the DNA TGCGCCAGCAGACCAGGGGGGACCTACGAGCAGTACTTC.

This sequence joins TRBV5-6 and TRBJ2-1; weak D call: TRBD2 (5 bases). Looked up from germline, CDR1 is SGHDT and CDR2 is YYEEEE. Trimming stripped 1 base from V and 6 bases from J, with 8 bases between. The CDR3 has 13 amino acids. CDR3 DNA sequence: TGTGCCAGCAGCTTGTTAGGAGGCAATGAGCAGTTCTTC. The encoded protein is CASSLLGGNEQFF.

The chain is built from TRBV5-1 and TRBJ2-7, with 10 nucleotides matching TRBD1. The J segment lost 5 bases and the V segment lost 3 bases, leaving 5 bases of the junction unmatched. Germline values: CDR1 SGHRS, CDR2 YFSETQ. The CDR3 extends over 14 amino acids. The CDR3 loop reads CASSSRDRGHEQYF. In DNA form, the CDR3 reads TGCGCCAGCAGCTCCCGGGACAGGGGTCACGAGCAGTACTTC.

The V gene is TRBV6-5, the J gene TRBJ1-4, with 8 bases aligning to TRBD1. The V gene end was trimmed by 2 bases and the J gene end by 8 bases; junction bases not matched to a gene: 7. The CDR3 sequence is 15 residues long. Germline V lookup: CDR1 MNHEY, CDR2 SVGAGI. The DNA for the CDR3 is TGTGCCAGCAGTTACATCGACAGGGGAGAGGAAAAACTGTTTTTT. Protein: CASSYIDRGEEKLFF.

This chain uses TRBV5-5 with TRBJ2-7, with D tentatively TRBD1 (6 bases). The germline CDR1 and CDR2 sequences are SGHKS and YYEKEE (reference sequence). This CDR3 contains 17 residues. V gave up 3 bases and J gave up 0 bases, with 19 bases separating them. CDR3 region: CASSSLGPTGPSYEQYF. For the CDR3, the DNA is TGTGCCAGCAGCTCACTGGGGCCCACAGGGCCCTCCTACGAGCAGTACTTC.

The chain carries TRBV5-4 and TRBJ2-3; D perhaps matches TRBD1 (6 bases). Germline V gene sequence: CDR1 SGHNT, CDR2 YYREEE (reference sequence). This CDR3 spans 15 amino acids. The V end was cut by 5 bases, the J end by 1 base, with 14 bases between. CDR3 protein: CASSLAGQRTDTQYF. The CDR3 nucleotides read TGTGCCAGCAGTTTAGCCGGACAGCGCACAGATACGCAGTATTTT.

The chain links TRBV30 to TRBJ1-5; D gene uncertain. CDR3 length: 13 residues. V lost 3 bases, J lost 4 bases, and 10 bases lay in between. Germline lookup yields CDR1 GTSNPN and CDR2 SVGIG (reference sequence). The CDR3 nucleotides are TGTGCCTGGAGGAGTGAAGCGAATCAGCCCCAGCATTTT. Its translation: CAWRSEANQPQHF. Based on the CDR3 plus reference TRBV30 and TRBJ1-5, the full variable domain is SQTIHQWPATLVQPVGSPLSLECTVEGTSNPNLYWYRQAAGRGLQLLFYSVGIGQISSEVPQNLSASRPQDRQFILSSKKLLLSDSGFYLCAWRSEANQPQHFGDGTRLSIL.

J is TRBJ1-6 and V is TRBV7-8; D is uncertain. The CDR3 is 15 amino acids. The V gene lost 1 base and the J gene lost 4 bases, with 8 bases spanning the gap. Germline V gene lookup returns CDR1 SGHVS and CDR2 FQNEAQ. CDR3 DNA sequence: TGTGCCAGCAGCTTAGTTCTACAGTATAATTCACCCCTCCACTTT. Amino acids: CASSLVLQYNSPLHF. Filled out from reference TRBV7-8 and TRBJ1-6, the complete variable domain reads GAGVSQSPRYKVAKRGQDVALRCDPISGHVSLFWYQQALGQGPEFLTYFQNEAQLDKSGLPSDRFFAERPEGSVSTLKIQRTQQEDSAVYLCASSLVLQYNSPLHFGNGTRLTVT.

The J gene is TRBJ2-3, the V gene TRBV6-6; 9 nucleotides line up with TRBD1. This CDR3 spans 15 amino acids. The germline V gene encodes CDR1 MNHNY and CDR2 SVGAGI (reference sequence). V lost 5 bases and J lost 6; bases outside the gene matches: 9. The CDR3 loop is CASSGRDRDVDTQYF. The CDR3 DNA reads TGTGCCAGCAGTGGCCGGGACAGGGACGTGGATACGCAGTATTTT.

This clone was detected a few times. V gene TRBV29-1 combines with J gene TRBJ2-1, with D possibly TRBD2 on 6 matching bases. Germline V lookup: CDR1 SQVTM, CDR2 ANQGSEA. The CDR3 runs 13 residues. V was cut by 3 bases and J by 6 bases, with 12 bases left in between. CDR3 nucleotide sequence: TGCAGCGTTGATAGGGGACTTCTCAATGAGCAGTTCTTC. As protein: CSVDRGLLNEQFF.

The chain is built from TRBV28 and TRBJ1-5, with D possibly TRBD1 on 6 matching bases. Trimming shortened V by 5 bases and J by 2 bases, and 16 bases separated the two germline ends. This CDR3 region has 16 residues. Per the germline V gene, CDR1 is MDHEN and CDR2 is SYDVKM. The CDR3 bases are TGTGCCAGCAGTCGTTACAGGGATTTCGGCAATCAGCCCCAGCATTTT. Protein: CASSRYRDFGNQPQHF.

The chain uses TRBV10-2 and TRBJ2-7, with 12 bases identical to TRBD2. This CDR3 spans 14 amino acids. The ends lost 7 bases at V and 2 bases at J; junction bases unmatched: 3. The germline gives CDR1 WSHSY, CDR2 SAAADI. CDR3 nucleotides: TGCGCCAGCACCGGACTAGCGGGACCCTACGAGCAGTACTTC. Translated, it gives CASTGLAGPYEQYF.

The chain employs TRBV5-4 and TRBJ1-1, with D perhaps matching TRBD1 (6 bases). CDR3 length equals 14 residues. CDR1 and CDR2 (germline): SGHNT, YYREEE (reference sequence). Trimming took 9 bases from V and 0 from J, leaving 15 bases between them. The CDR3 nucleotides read TGTGCCACTGGACAGCCTCCTATGAACACTGAAGCTTTCTTT. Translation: CATGQPPMNTEAFF.

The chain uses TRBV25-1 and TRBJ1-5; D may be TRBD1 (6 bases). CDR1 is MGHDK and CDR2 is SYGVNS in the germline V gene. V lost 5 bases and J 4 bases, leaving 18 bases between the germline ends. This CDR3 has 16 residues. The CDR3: CASSNSGRGFNQPQHF. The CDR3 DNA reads TGTGCCAGCAGTAATTCGGGAAGGGGGTTTAATCAGCCCCAGCATTTT. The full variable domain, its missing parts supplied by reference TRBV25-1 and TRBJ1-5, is EADIYQTPRYLVIGTGKKITLECSQTMGHDKMYWYQQDPGMELHLIHYSYGVNSTEKGDLSSESTVSRIRTEHFPLTLESARPSHTSQYLCASSNSGRGFNQPQHFGDGTRLSIL.